This entry concerns a single TCR beta chain. Its antigen remains unidentified. This sample was taken from a study of T cells expressing NK-cell markers. As for the study in general: Investigators obtained TCR beta repertoires from sorted CD3+CD56+NKG2C+, CD3+CD56+NKG2C- and CD3+CD56-NKG2C+ T cells. Overall study results and limits: The CD3+CD56-NKG2C+ fraction of a handful of donors was also led by these clonotypes. The HCMV specificity of the expanded NKG2C+ T cell clones stayed unresolved.

Germline CDR1 and CDR2: SEHNR and FQNEAQ (reference sequence). The CDR3 has 15 residues. 5'RACE template switching with UMIs generated TCR beta cDNA. TCRdb reprocessed the 5' RACE reads and keeps a single row for each CDR3 protein, giving no DNA. The listing contains about 170,000 distinct CDR3 sequences. The sequenced sample consisted of blood T cells: a sorted CD56 or NKG2C T cell subset, CD4+ or CD8+ T cells, or bulk PBMC T cells (not recorded which). This clonotype was obtained from a man aged 18-70 years in good health. V and J are TRBV7-9 and TRBJ2-4; TCRdb designates TRBD1, a call that cannot be tested without DNA. This CDR3 reads CASSGRAGAINIQYF.